The 25 T cell receptor beta chains reported below all come from one sample, sequenced in a study of T cell clonality in common variable immunodeficiency. Some clones are missing from TCRdb's copy, which holds only in-frame ones; the method was immunoSEQ multiplex PCR. The counts give 75,000 to 85,000 clones, none of them seen only once; about 0.8% is held by the top ten. The specimen was peripheral blood mononuclear cells. These TCRs come from a person aged 18 to 75 in good health.

This clone was picked up many times. CDR3: CASSYPGAYEQYF. The covered CDR3 bases are TGTGCCAGCAGTTACCCGGGTGCCTACGAG. The J gene is TRBJ2-7, the V gene TRBV28; D unresolved. The DNA ends 3 residues before the CDR3 does, and the rest of the CDR3 is filled in from the germline J gene. The V end was cut by 4 bases, the J end by 2 bases, with 9 bases between. Germline V gene sequence: CDR1 MDHEN, CDR2 SYDVKM. CDR3 length: 13 amino acids.

This clone was observed at least ten times. Read coverage stops 3 residues before the CDR3 terminus; the germline J gene supplies the remainder. This sequence joins TRBV28 and TRBJ2-1; 8 bases map to TRBD2. The germline V gene encodes CDR1 MDHEN and CDR2 SYDVKM. This CDR3 has 16 amino acids. The V gene end was trimmed by 3 bases and the J gene end by 4 bases; junction bases not matched to a gene: 8. The DNA read from the CDR3 is TGTGCCAGCAGTTTCCCTGGTGTAGCGGGGTACAATGAG. Residues: CASSFPGVAGYNE. The CDR3 in its entirety is CASSFPGVAGYNEQFF.

This clone was recorded at least ten times. The read ends 3 residues early relative to the CDR3; the germline J gene fills the gap. This rearrangement joins TRBV29-1 to TRBJ1-1; D is unclear. This CDR3 is 14 amino acids long. V was cut by 4 bases and J by 2 bases, with 14 bases left in between. CDR1 is SQVTM, CDR2 ANQGSEA, per germline. CDR3 region: CSVVLQILNTEAFF. The part of the CDR3 DNA that was read is TGCAGCGTTGTCCTACAGATTCTTAACACTGAA.

This clone is medium-sized by share. The CDR3 here is CASSLYAADSYEQYF. CDR3 bases read: TGTGCCAGCAGCTTATATGCGGCAGACTCCTACGAG. This sequence joins TRBV7-3 and TRBJ2-7; unclear D gene. The read terminates 3 residues before the CDR3 end, so the remaining end is supplied by the germline J gene. Looked up from germline, CDR1 is SGHTA and CDR2 is FQGTGA. The CDR3 loop spans 15 amino acids. Trimming took 2 bases from V and 0 from J, leaving 11 bases between them.

This clone was recorded at least ten times. The read halts 3 residues ahead of the CDR3 end, with the missing end drawn from the germline J gene. The V call is TRBV10-1, the J call TRBJ2-2; 11 bases agree with TRBD2. The CDR3 is 17 residues long. The V segment lost 3 bases and the J segment 2 bases; nucleotides outside the gene matches: 5. CDR1 and CDR2 (germline): WNHNN, SYGVQD (reference sequence). The part of the CDR3 DNA that was read is TGCGCCAGCAGTGACACGGGACTAGCGGCTAACACCGGGGAG. Amino acid sequence: CASSDTGLAANTGE. The whole CDR3 sequence reads CASSDTGLAANTGELFF.

Ten or more counts support this clone. The CDR3 is cut off 3 residues early in the read; its end comes from the germline J gene. The chain couples TRBV5-5 to TRBJ1-1; D is unresolved. The CDR3 extends over 13 amino acids. The germline V and J ends were trimmed by 0 bases and 4 bases, with 7 bases remaining between them. Germline V gene lookup returns CDR1 SGHKS and CDR2 YYEKEE (reference sequence). The CDR3 sequence: CASSLAVSTEAFF. The DNA read from the CDR3 is TGTGCCAGCAGCTTGGCCGTTAGCACTGAA. The full variable domain, completed using reference TRBV5-5 and TRBJ1-1, is DAGVTQSPTHLIKTRGQQVTLRCSPISGHKSVSWYQQVLGQGPQFIFQYYEKEERGRGNFPDRFSARQFPNYSSELNVNALLLGDSALYLCASSLAVSTEAFFGQGTRLTVV.

With respect to this clone: The read gets to within 3 residues of the CDR3 end, and the germline J gene fills in the rest. The V and J genes are TRBV5-1 and TRBJ2-7; 9 bases are shared with TRBD2. Germline CDR1 SGHRS, CDR2 YFSETQ. CDR3 length: 15 residues. V shed 5 bases, J shed 5 bases, and the junction held 11 bases outside the gene matches. The DNA read from the CDR3 is TGCGCCAGCAGACCGGGACTAGCTTTGTCCCACGAG. Its translation: CASRPGLALSHE. The entire CDR3 reads CASRPGLALSHEQYF.

This clone appeared many times. Read coverage stops 3 residues before the CDR3 terminus; the germline J gene supplies the remainder. The chain uses TRBV11-2 and TRBJ2-1, with 9 bases that match TRBD2. Germline V gene lookup returns CDR1 SGHAT and CDR2 FQNNGV. V was clipped by 6 bases and J by 2 bases; unmatched bases: 5. The CDR3 covers 15 residues. CDR3 loop: CASRSIAGAYNEQFF. The DNA read from the CDR3 is TGTGCCAGCAGATCGATAGCGGGAGCCTACAATGAG.

Ten or more counts support this clone. The DNA ends 3 residues before the CDR3 does, and the rest of the CDR3 is filled in from the germline J gene. V and J are TRBV14 and TRBJ2-4; D perhaps matches TRBD1 (5 bases). The CDR3 consists of 20 residues. Germline CDR1 and CDR2: SGHDN and FVKESK. V lost 0 bases and J 5 bases, leaving 26 bases between the germline ends. CDR3 in amino acids: CASSQDLLTVPSVGQNIQYF. CDR3 bases read: TGTGCCAGCAGCCAAGATCTTCTGACGGTCCCCTCCGTGGGGCAAAACATT.

This clone was counted many times. The observed sequence ends 3 residues before the CDR3 terminus, with the missing tail filled in from the germline J gene. This chain links TRBV12-3 or TRBV12-4 with TRBJ2-2; 8 nucleotides align to TRBD1. With V trimmed by 1 base and J by 6 bases, 4 bases remained unmatched. The CDR3 runs 15 residues. The CDR3 DNA, read in part, is TGTGCCAGCAGTTTAGGCGGGACAGGACCCGGGGAG. The encoded protein is CASSLGGTGPGE. The whole CDR3 protein reads CASSLGGTGPGELFF.

This clone has a count of ten or more. From the germline J gene comes the end of the CDR3, since the read stops 3 residues before it. The chain is built from TRBV10-1 and TRBJ2-2; 9 bases agree with TRBD1. Trimming cost V 6 bases and J 7 bases; bases outside gene matches: 6. CDR1 and CDR2 (germline): WNHNN, SYGVQD (reference sequence). This CDR3 comprises 14 residues. The CDR3 loop reads CASSRDRESGELFF. Partial CDR3 DNA: TGCGCCAGCAGCCGGGACAGGGAAAGCGGGGAG.

About this clone itself: Sequencing ends 3 residues short of the CDR3 end; the germline J gene provides the rest. This chain links TRBV11-1 with TRBJ1-3; D gene unclear. CDR1 and CDR2 (germline): SGHAT, FQDESV (reference sequence). V lost 2 bases and J lost 8, with 7 bases in between. The CDR3 loop spans 12 amino acids. The sequenced part of the CDR3 DNA is TGTGCCAGCAGCTTACGCGGAGACACC. This translates into CASSLRGDT. The entire CDR3 sequence reads CASSLRGDTIYF.

The sample holds many counts of this clone. Read data end 3 residues before the CDR3 end; the end is taken from the germline J gene. The chain combines TRBV6-2 or TRBV6-3 with TRBJ2-1; unclear D gene. Germline CDR1 reads MNHEY; CDR2 reads SVGEGT. V lost 5 bases and J lost 6, with 5 bases in between. The CDR3 is 11 residues long. CDR3 protein: CASSRVNEQFF. CDR3 DNA, as far as it was read: TGTGCCAGCAGTCGGGTCAATGAG.

This clone was observed many times. The CDR3 end is not reached by the read, which stops 3 residues before it; the germline J gene fills it in. The gene calls are TRBV11-2 and TRBJ1-2, with D tentatively TRBD1 (6 bases). Germline assignment: CDR1 SGHAT and CDR2 FQNNGV. CDR3 size: 15 residues. CDR3 amino acids: CASSLEVQGRAGYTF. The sequenced CDR3 bases are TGTGCCAGCAGCTTAGAAGTACAGGGACGCGCGGGC.

The sample holds many counts of this clone. The sequence runs out 3 residues before the end of the CDR3; the remainder is reconstructed from the germline J gene. This chain uses TRBV20-1 with TRBJ2-7; TRBD2 aligns across 11 bases. The CDR3 is 13 amino acids. Per germline, CDR1 DFQATT and CDR2 SNEGSKA (reference sequence). With V trimmed by 3 bases and J by 6 bases, 4 bases remained unmatched. The sequenced CDR3 bases are TGCAGTGCTAGGGTGCTAGCGGGAGGCGAG. Its translation is CSARVLAGGE. The complete CDR3 sequence is CSARVLAGGEQYF.

This clone was seen repeatedly, ten times or more. The read falls 3 residues short of the CDR3 end, and the missing part is taken from the germline J gene. The genes are TRBV9 and TRBJ2-3; D is ambiguous. Deletions cut 0 bases from V and 1 base from J, with 9 bases between. The germline V gene has CDR1 SGDLS and CDR2 YYNGEE. This CDR3 region has 15 residues. CDR3 DNA (partial): TGTGCCAGCAGCGTAGTTGGTGCGGGCACAGATACG. Translated: CASSVVGAGTDT. The entire CDR3 sequence reads CASSVVGAGTDTQYF. The whole variable domain, filled in from reference TRBV9 and TRBJ2-3, reads DSGVTQTPKHLITATGQRVTLRCSPRSGDLSVYWYQQSLDQGLQFLIQYYNGEERAKGNILERFSAQQFPDLHSELNLSSLELGDSALYFCASSVVGAGTDTQYFGPGTRLTVL.

The sample holds a few counts of this clone. The CDR3 goes on 3 residues after the read ends, and that part is filled in from the germline J gene. The chain has TRBV6-2 or TRBV6-3 and TRBJ2-4; D unresolved. The CDR3 is 14 residues long. Deletions cut 2 bases from V and 2 bases from J, with 7 bases between. Germline CDR1 MNHEY, CDR2 SVGEGT. CDR3 loop: CASSYPTTKNIQYF. The sequenced CDR3 bases are TGTGCCAGCAGTTACCCGACAACCAAAAACATT.

Ten or more counts support this clone. The sequenced fragment ends 3 residues before the CDR3 boundary, so the rest is inferred from the germline J gene. The chain employs TRBV6-4 and TRBJ2-1, with TRBD1 matching over 8 bases. From germline, CDR1 is MRHNA and CDR2 SNTAGT. The ends lost 6 bases at V and 8 bases at J; junction bases unmatched: 9. This CDR3 region has 14 residues. Partial CDR3 DNA: TGTGCCAGCAGCCCGGCAGGGGGCAGGGATGAG. It specifies CASSPAGGRDE. The full CDR3 protein is CASSPAGGRDEQFF.

Regarding this clone: The CDR3 end lies 3 residues beyond the end of the read and is filled in from the germline J gene. This rearrangement joins TRBV19 to TRBJ2-1, with 9 bases aligning to TRBD2. CDR1 is LNHDA, CDR2 SQIVND, per germline (reference sequence). V lost 3 bases, J lost 6 bases, and 6 bases stayed unmatched. The CDR3 runs 15 residues. The CDR3 loop is CASSILAGGLNEQFF. The covered CDR3 bases are TGTGCCAGTAGTATTTTGGCGGGAGGGCTCAATGAG.

At least ten counts were recorded for this clone. The read comes to an end 3 residues before the CDR3 does, leaving the germline J gene to fill in the end. The chain combines TRBV5-1 with TRBJ1-2; TRBD1 agrees at 9 bases. The germline V gene encodes CDR1 SGHRS and CDR2 YFSETQ. CDR3 length equals 15 residues. The junction had 6 bases not matched to a gene; V was cut back by 3 bases and J by 3 bases. CDR3 DNA (partial): TGCGCCAGCAGCTCCCGGACAGGGGCGGACTATGGC. It encodes CASSSRTGADYG. The entire CDR3 protein is CASSSRTGADYGYTF.

This clone showed up many times. The read ends 3 residues shy of where the CDR3 ends; the end is completed using the germline J gene. The rearrangement uses TRBV19 and TRBJ1-5, with a tentative D call TRBD1 (5 bases). The CDR3 covers 16 residues. Germline V gene lookup returns CDR1 LNHDA and CDR2 SQIVND (reference sequence). Trimming took 3 bases from V and 6 from J, leaving 18 bases between them. CDR3 sequence reads: CASSIDAGTGGQPQHF. The sequenced part of the CDR3 DNA is TGTGCCAGTAGTATTGACGCGGGGACCGGAGGTCAGCCC.

The sample holds many counts of this clone. The read halts 3 residues ahead of the CDR3 end, with the missing end drawn from the germline J gene. This chain joins TRBV30 and TRBJ2-1; D gene uncertain. Trimming left V 6 bases short and J 9 bases short, with 12 bases between. Per germline, CDR1 GTSNPN and CDR2 SVGIG (reference sequence). This CDR3 has 11 amino acids. The CDR3 region is CACDFSGEQFF. The CDR3 bases that were read are TGTGCCTGTGACTTTAGTGGTGAG. Variable domain in full (rest from reference TRBV30 and TRBJ2-1): SQTIHQWPATLVQPVGSPLSLECTVEGTSNPNLYWYRQAAGRGLQLLFYSVGIGQISSEVPQNLSASRPQDRQFILSSKKLLLSDSGFYLCACDFSGEQFFGPGTRLTVL.

This clone was seen only a few times. The read halts 3 residues ahead of the CDR3 end, with the missing end drawn from the germline J gene. This chain links TRBV7-2 with TRBJ1-5; D may be TRBD1 (5 bases). Germline V gene data show CDR1 as SGHTA and CDR2 as FQGNSA. Trimming shortened V by 5 bases and J by 6 bases, and 17 bases separated the two germline ends. The CDR3 sequence is 15 residues long. Partial CDR3 DNA: TGTGCCAGCAGCCCAAGGACCGGGAGGGGTCAGCCC. Translated: CASSPRTGRGQP. The full CDR3 protein reads CASSPRTGRGQPQHF. Full variable domain (outside the CDR3, taken from reference TRBV7-2 and TRBJ1-5): GAGVSQSPSNKVTEKGKDVELRCDPISGHTALYWYRQSLGQGLEFLIYFQGNSAPDKSGLPSDRFSAERTGGSVSTLTIQRTQQEDSAVYLCASSPRTGRGQPQHFGDGTRLSIL.

Turning to this clone: A far more abundant clone sits one base away, making this likely a read error. The CDR3 goes on 3 residues after the read ends, and that part is filled in from the germline J gene. This CDR3 is also generated by other DNA sequences in the sample. The gene calls are TRBV7-2 and TRBJ2-5, with D possibly matching TRBD1 (5 bases). Germline V gives CDR1 SGHTA, CDR2 FQGNSA. V lost 6 bases and J lost 4, with 6 bases in between. The CDR3 has 11 amino acids. The CDR3 bases that were read are TGTGCCAGCAGAAGGGGAGAGACC. This translates into CASRRGET. The entire CDR3 reads CASRRGETQYF.

This clone was observed many times. The junction shows a germline mismatch at one end, possibly a read error. The sequenced fragment ends 3 residues before the CDR3 boundary, so the rest is inferred from the germline J gene. This rearrangement joins TRBV4-2 to TRBJ2-3, with a weak D call TRBD1 (5 bases). The CDR3 sequence is 17 residues long. Germline CDR1 is LGHNA and CDR2 is YNFKEQ. CDR3 sequence reads: CASSQKPLRANTDTQYF. The DNA read from the CDR3 is TGCGCCAGCAGCCAAAAACCCCTCAGGGCTAACACAGATACG.